This T cell receptor (beta chain) was captured by sequencing in a study of blood T cell repertoires in COVID-19. About the research overall: Some COVID-19 samples were acute and others convalescent; all came from the United States, Italy and Spain. PBMCs, B-cell-depleted T cells, or T cells were the source of the cDNA or gDNA that made up the material.

Germline V CDR1 and CDR2: SNHLY, FYNNEI. Trimming stripped 6 bases from V and 5 bases from J, with 11 bases between. This CDR3 spans 13 amino acids. Original handling: Reference gene primer amplification gave nucleated cell count estimates. Method: immunoSEQ multiplex PCR; TCRdb's copy keeps in-frame clones and lacks some. That table is the source of V, J and clone size, and D and trimming were worked out from the DNA. The table records 98,000 or so clones, approximately 80% of them present only once. The chain carries TRBV2 and TRBJ2-1; TRBD1 might be the D (6 bases). The sequenced material came from peripheral blood. This TCR derives from a man aged 60 to 75 with acute or convalescent COVID-19. The CDR3 loop is CASSQGQNNEQFF. The CDR3 bases are TGTGCCAGCAGCCAAGGACAGAACAATGAGCAGTTCTTC.